These 4 T cell receptor beta chains were sequenced from one sample in a study of T cell responses to AZD1222 COVID-19 vaccine. The repertoire was sequenced with immunoSEQ multiplex PCR; TCRdb's copy has only in-frame clones and lacks some. The sample consists of approximately 190,000 clones, around 86% of them appearing once. The sequencing here drew on peripheral blood, taken on day 0 of MenACWY control vaccination. All receptors derive from an adult in good health.

This clone was seen once. The CDR3 loop reads CASSSGQGVTEAFF. CDR3 coding DNA: TGTGCCAGCAGTTCGGGACAGGGGGTTACTGAAGCTTTCTTT. The chain is built from TRBV6-6 and TRBJ1-1; 11 positions agree with TRBD1. The germline gives CDR1 MNHNY, CDR2 SVGAGI (reference sequence). The CDR3 has 14 residues. Germline trimming cut 4 bases from V and 5 bases from J; bases unmatched to any gene: 3.

The genes are TRBV6-5 and TRBJ1-1, with TRBD1 identical over 12 bases. The germline gives CDR1 MNHEY, CDR2 SVGAGI. V lost 6 bases to trimming and J lost 4 bases; unmatched junction nucleotides: 6. The CDR3 has 15 residues. Here the CDR3 reads CASSRGTGGGTEAFF. CDR3 nucleotides: TGTGCCAGCAGCCGAGGGACAGGGGGCGGCACTGAAGCTTTCTTT.

The chain links TRBV24-1 to TRBJ1-2; TRBD1 matches 8 bases. Germline CDR1 KGHDR, CDR2 SFDVKD. Losses at the gene ends were 4 bases for V and 6 bases for J; bases not matched to a gene: 12. This CDR3 spans 16 amino acids. CDR3 bases: TGTGCCACCAGTGAAACACGGACAGGGAGGCCAGATGGCTACACCTTC. Its translation: CATSETRTGRPDGYTF.

The rearrangement uses TRBV10-3 and TRBJ2-2; D is unclear. V was cut by 6 bases and J by 5 bases, with 10 bases left in between. This CDR3 contains 13 residues. CDR1 ENHRY and CDR2 SYGVKD come from the germline V gene. The CDR3 sequence is CAISGVGTGELFF. For the CDR3, the DNA is TGTGCCATCAGCGGCGTGGGGACCGGGGAGCTGTTTTTT.